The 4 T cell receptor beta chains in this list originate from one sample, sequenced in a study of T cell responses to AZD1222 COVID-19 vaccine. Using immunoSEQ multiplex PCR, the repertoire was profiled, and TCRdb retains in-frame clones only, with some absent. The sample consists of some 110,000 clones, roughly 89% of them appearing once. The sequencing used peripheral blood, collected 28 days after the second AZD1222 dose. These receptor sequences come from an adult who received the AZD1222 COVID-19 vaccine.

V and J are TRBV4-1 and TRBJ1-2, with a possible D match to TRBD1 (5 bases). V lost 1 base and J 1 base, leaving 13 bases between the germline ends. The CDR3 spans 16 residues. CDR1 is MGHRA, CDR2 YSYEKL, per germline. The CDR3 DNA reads TGCGCCAGCAGCCAAGCGGTCGGGGGAATTAACTATGGCTACACCTTC. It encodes CASSQAVGGINYGYTF.

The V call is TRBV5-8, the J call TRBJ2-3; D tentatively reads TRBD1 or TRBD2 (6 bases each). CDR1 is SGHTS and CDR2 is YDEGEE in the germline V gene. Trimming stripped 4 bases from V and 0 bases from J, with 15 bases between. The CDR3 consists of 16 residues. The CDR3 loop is CASSHYGGPSTDTQYF. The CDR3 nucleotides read TGTGCCAGCAGCCACTACGGGGGCCCTAGCACAGATACGCAGTATTTT.

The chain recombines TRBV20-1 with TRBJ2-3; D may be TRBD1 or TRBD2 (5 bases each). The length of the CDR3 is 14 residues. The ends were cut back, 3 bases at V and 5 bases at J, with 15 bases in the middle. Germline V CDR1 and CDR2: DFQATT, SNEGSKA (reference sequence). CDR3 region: CSASWGRAGDTQYF. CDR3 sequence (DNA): TGCAGTGCTAGTTGGGGACGGGCCGGAGATACGCAGTATTTT.

This CDR3 reads CASSSTSGYEQYF. In DNA, the CDR3 is TGTGCCAGCAGTTCGACTAGCGGGTACGAGCAGTACTTC. The V call is TRBV27, the J call TRBJ2-7, with 10 bases fitting TRBD2. Germline V gene lookup returns CDR1 MNHEY and CDR2 SMNVEV (reference sequence). This CDR3 has 13 amino acids. V lost 4 bases to trimming and J lost 4 bases; unmatched junction nucleotides: 1.